This T cell receptor (beta chain) was profiled in a study of T cell repertoires in cytomegalovirus infection (dated by TCRdb to between 2019 and 2020). Background for the entire study: The HLA type of each donor mattered for the analysis, because public TCR beta signatures pointed to carriage of CMV infection along with the matching HLA type. Broader findings and caveats from the paper: The ex vivo response was dominated by HLA-C-restricted CMV-specific TCR beta clonotypes, and the single most frequent clonotype in two of eight donors was supplied by these HLA-C-restricted clonotypes. In both this cohort and an independent cohort of over 350 donors, the cumulative frequency of public TCR beta family members distinguished carriers of CMV infection plus the relevant HLA type.

This clonotype occurred a few times. Its antigen has not been determined. Base qualities are not provided; no much larger clone lies one nucleotide away. Reads for this sample came from an Illumina HiSeq 1500. In TCRdb, the public reads were trimmed at Q25 with fastp and aligned with MiXCR, with productive beta chains retained. Entries are consolidated by CDR3 protein sequence, retaining the most common genes and DNA. This sample holds under 350,000 distinct CDR3 sequences; over 7.5% were observed only once. 3.5% to 4.5% of the sample is taken by the ten largest. V loses 11 bases, J loses 1 base, and the germline ends lie 24 bases apart. The CDR3 runs 17 residues from the cysteine to the phenylalanine. Only the CDR3 portion is preserved as DNA: 51 bases, with reading frame beginning at the first base. CDR1 MNHEY and CDR2 SVGAGI are derived from the germline V gene.

This TCR was sampled from a human donor in good health (CMV status not recorded). Some clones in this sample may be carry-over from other donors' samples. Source material: PBMCs. The chain links TRBV6-5 with TRBJ2-1; the D match is possibly TRBD1 or TRBD2, with 5 bases aligned in each. The CDR3 reads as follows: CAGSLPLLGVSYNEQFF. The nucleotide sequence reads TGTGCCGGATCTTTACCCCTCTTGGGGGTTTCCTACAATGAGCAGTTCTTC.